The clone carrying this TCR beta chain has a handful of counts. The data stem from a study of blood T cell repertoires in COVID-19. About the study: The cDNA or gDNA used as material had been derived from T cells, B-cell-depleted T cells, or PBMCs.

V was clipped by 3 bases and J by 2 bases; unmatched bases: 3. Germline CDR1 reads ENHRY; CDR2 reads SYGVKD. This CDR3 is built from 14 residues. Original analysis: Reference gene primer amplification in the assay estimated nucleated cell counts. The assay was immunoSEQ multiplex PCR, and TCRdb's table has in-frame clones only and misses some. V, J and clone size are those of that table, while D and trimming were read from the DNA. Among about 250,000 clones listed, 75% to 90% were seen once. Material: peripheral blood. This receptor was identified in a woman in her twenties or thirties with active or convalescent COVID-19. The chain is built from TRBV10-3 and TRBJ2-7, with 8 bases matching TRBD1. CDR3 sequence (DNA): TGTGCCATCAGTGATGGGACAGGCCCCTACGAGCAGTACTTC. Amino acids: CAISDGTGPYEQYF.